Sequencing of this TCR beta chain was carried out in a study of T cell repertoires in cytomegalovirus infection. In the study overall: Indications came from public TCR beta signatures; they pointed to CMV infection and to a matching HLA type.

The V end lost 4 bases, the J end lost 7 bases, and 10 bases lay between the germline ends. The germline V gene has CDR1 SGHVS and CDR2 FQNEAQ. This CDR3 comprises 12 residues. This clonotype appeared many times. TCRdb re-analysed the reads in MiXCR, keeping a single row per CDR3 protein. The sample yields some 180,000 distinct CDR3 sequences, about a tenth seen once. Sequencing used PBMCs. The receptor's source is a human donor in good health (CMV status not recorded). Some clones in this sample may be carry-over from other donors' samples. The chain recombines TRBV7-8 with TRBJ2-5, with D unresolved. CDR3 sequence: CASSSHHVTQYF. The CDR3 DNA reads as TGTGCCAGCAGCTCCCACCACGTGACCCAGTACTTC.